This TCR beta chain was found in a study of human T cells and chemical hapten exposure. V lost 3 bases and J 7 bases, leaving 13 bases between the germline ends. CDR3 length: 14 residues. Germline loops: CDR1 SNHLY, CDR2 FYNNEI. This clonotype was counted ten times or more. A single base separates this from a much larger clone, so it may be a read error. The time point: healthy volunteer bleed at 6 weeks. Someone pulled total RNA out of unfractionated whole blood. TCRdb called the RACE reads again in MiXCR, with one record for every CDR3 protein. This sample has fewer than 85,000 distinct CDR3 sequences, with 8.6% found just once.

The sequenced sample consisted of whole blood. The origin of this receptor is a female donor in good health. Some clones in this sample may be carry-over from other donors' samples. The J gene is TRBJ2-1, the V gene TRBV2, with a tentative D call TRBD2 (5 bases). CDR3 nucleotide sequence: TGTGCCAGCAGTGATCGGGGTAACCCAAATGAGCAGTTCTTC. This translates into CASSDRGNPNEQFF.